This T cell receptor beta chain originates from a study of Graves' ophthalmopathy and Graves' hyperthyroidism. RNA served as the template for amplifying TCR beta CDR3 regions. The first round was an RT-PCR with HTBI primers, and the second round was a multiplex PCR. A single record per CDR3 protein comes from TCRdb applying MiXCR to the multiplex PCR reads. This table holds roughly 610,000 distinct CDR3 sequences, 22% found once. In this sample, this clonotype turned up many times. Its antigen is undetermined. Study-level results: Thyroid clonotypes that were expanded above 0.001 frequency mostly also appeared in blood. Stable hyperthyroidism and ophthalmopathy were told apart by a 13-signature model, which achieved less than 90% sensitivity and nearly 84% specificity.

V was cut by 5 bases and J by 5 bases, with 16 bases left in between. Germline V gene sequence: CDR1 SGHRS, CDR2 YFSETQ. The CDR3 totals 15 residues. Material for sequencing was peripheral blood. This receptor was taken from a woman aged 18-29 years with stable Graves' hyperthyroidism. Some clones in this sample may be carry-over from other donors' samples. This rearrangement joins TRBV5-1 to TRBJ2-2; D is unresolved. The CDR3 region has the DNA TGCGCCAGCAGTTTTACCCGAAGGTGGACCGGGGAGCTGTTTTTT. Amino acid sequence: CASSFTRRWTGELFF.